These 20 T cell receptor beta chains came from one sample sequenced in a study of blood T cell repertoires in COVID-19. Clones were sequenced by immunoSEQ multiplex PCR, and TCRdb holds only the in-frame ones, with some missing. The data contain roughly 120,000 clones, 85% to 90% of them singletons. The sequencing sample was made of peripheral blood. These receptors all stem from a woman in her forties or fifties with active or convalescent COVID-19.

The chain recombines TRBV19 with TRBJ2-5; 8 nucleotides match TRBD1. V dropped 5 bases and J dropped 0; count of bases not matched to a gene: 14. CDR1 is LNHDA, CDR2 SQIVND, per germline (reference sequence). The CDR3 sequence is 18 residues long. The DNA of the CDR3 is TGTGCCAGTAGTTGGACAGGGAAACAGGGGACGCACCAAGAGACCCAGTACTTC. It specifies CASSWTGKQGTHQETQYF.

The rearrangement uses TRBV28 and TRBJ1-5; possible D gene TRBD1, 5 bases. The V end lost 1 base, the J end lost 7 bases, and 14 bases lay between the germline ends. The CDR3 is 15 amino acids. The V gene's germline CDR1 is MDHEN and CDR2 SYDVKM. CDR3 amino acids: CASSLSDTIRQPQHF. In DNA form, the CDR3 reads TGTGCCAGCAGTTTATCGGACACCATCAGACAGCCCCAGCATTTT.

The V and J genes are TRBV14 and TRBJ2-7; D gene uncertain. The CDR3 extends over 13 amino acids. Trimming stripped 1 base from V and 4 bases from J, with 8 bases between. Looked up from germline, CDR1 is SGHDN and CDR2 is FVKESK. This chain's CDR3 is CASSQVALYEQYF. The CDR3 bases are TGTGCCAGCAGCCAAGTGGCCTTGTACGAGCAGTACTTC.

This chain connects TRBV12-3 or TRBV12-4 to TRBJ2-5, with D possibly TRBD2 on 6 matching bases. This CDR3 region has 12 residues. Trimming took 7 bases from V and 7 from J, leaving 13 bases between them. The CDR3: CASTQAGGTQYF. The CDR3 DNA reads as TGTGCCAGCACTCAAGCCGGGGGGACCCAGTACTTC.

This rearrangement joins TRBV27 to TRBJ2-7; possible D gene TRBD2, 6 bases. The V end lost 4 bases, the J end lost 1 base, and 11 bases lay between the germline ends. The germline gives CDR1 MNHEY, CDR2 SMNVEV (reference sequence). CDR3 size: 14 residues. CDR3 sequence: CASSSTSLSYEQYF. CDR3 nucleotides: TGTGCCAGCAGTTCGACTAGTTTGTCCTACGAGCAGTACTTC.

CDR3 in amino acids: CASERAGETQYF. Written as DNA, the CDR3 is TGTGCCAGCGAGAGGGCGGGAGAGACCCAGTACTTC. This rearrangement joins TRBV18 to TRBJ2-5; D may be TRBD2 (5 bases). The CDR3 contains 12 residues. CDR1 KGHSH and CDR2 LQKENI come from the germline V gene. V was shortened by 8 bases and J by 4 bases, with 11 bases between the two germline ends.

Worth noting for this clone: Compared with germline, one end of the junction differs, possibly owing to a read error. The chain carries TRBV20-1 and TRBJ2-7; 12 bases line up with TRBD2. CDR3 length equals 15 residues. Germline-derived CDR1 and CDR2 are DFQATT and SNEGSKA (reference sequence). CDR3 bases: TGCAGTGCTAGTGGACTAGCGGGAAGCTCCAACGAGCAGTACTTC. Protein sequence: CSASGLAGSSNEQYF.

The J gene is TRBJ2-4, the V gene TRBV29-1; the match to TRBD1 covers 7 bases. V trimming: 5 bases; J trimming: 1 base; junction bases outside the gene matches: 5. The CDR3 totals 14 residues. Germline loops: CDR1 SQVTM, CDR2 ANQGSEA. CDR3 coding DNA: TGCAGCGTTACACAGGGGACGGCCAAAAACATTCAGTACTTC. Amino acids: CSVTQGTAKNIQYF.

The chain uses TRBV19 and TRBJ2-6, with 12 bases aligning to TRBD2. Per germline, CDR1 LNHDA and CDR2 SQIVND (reference sequence). After removal of 1 base from V and 1 base from J, the junction contained 14 bases not matched to a gene. The CDR3 loop spans 22 amino acids. The CDR3 region is CASSIGGARTSGARSGANVLTF. CDR3 bases: TGTGCCAGTAGTATAGGAGGGGCACGGACTAGCGGGGCGCGTTCTGGGGCCAACGTCCTGACTTTC.

This clone was seen once. This sequence joins TRBV9 and TRBJ2-3; 14 nucleotides line up with TRBD2. The CDR3 loop spans 16 amino acids. CDR1 is SGDLS and CDR2 is YYNGEE in the germline V gene. V shed 3 bases and J 5 bases; nucleotides not matched to a gene: 5. The CDR3 DNA reads TGTGCCAGCAGCGGACTAGCGGGAGGGCCGGGAGATACGCAGTATTTT. This sequence encodes CASSGLAGGPGDTQYF.

The chain recombines TRBV20-1 with TRBJ2-1, with unresolved D. The length of the CDR3 is 11 residues. The germline V and J ends were trimmed by 2 bases and 8 bases, with 7 bases remaining between them. The germline V gene encodes CDR1 DFQATT and CDR2 SNEGSKA (reference sequence). In DNA form, the CDR3 reads TGCAGTGCTAGACGAGAGGATGAGCAGTTCTTC. Translation gives CSARREDEQFF.

V is TRBV6-4 and J is TRBJ2-5, with 10 nucleotides matching TRBD2. V lost 4 bases to trimming and J lost 2 bases; unmatched junction nucleotides: 4. Germline values: CDR1 MRHNA, CDR2 SNTAGT. The CDR3 is 15 amino acids. The CDR3 region is CASSGLAGAQETQYF. CDR3 DNA: TGTGCCAGCAGTGGGCTAGCGGGAGCGCAAGAGACCCAGTACTTC.

The chain employs TRBV18 and TRBJ2-1; 10 bases agree with TRBD2. V dropped 0 bases and J dropped 8; count of bases not matched to a gene: 4. CDR1 and CDR2 (germline): KGHSH, LQKENI. CDR3 size: 15 residues. CDR3 sequence reads: CASSPPSGRADEQFF. CDR3 nucleotides: TGTGCCAGCTCACCACCCAGCGGGAGGGCTGATGAGCAGTTCTTC.

This chain links TRBV18 with TRBJ2-2, with 8 bases lining up with TRBD1. Germline CDR1 and CDR2: KGHSH and LQKENI. V was pared by 6 bases and J by 10 bases, with 13 bases of the junction left unmatched. This CDR3 spans 15 amino acids. In DNA form, the CDR3 reads TGTGCCAGCTCCGAAACAGGGGGGAAGGCGAAGGAGCTGTTTTTT. Protein product: CASSETGGKAKELFF.

V gene TRBV7-9 combines with J gene TRBJ2-3; D ambiguous. V was cut by 4 bases and J by 0 bases, with 5 bases left in between. Germline V CDR1 and CDR2: SEHNR, FQNEAQ (reference sequence). The CDR3 runs 13 residues. CDR3 nucleotide sequence: TGTGCCAGCAGCTCTACTAGCACAGATACGCAGTATTTT. As protein: CASSSTSTDTQYF.

The chain joins TRBV18 to TRBJ1-1; the match to TRBD1 covers 8 bases. Germline assignment: CDR1 KGHSH and CDR2 LQKENI. The CDR3 contains 14 residues. After removal of 3 bases from V and 6 bases from J, the junction contained 6 bases not matched to a gene. The CDR3 here is CASSPRDRWPEAFF. The CDR3 DNA reads as TGTGCCAGCTCACCCCGGGACAGGTGGCCTGAAGCTTTCTTT. The full variable domain, its missing parts supplied by reference TRBV18 and TRBJ1-1, is NAGVMQNPRHLVRRRGQEARLRCSPMKGHSHVYWYRQLPEEGLKFMVYLQKENIIDESGMPKERFSAEFPKEGPSILRIQQVVRGDSAAYFCASSPRDRWPEAFFGQGTRLTVV.

This clone was observed once. The chain is built from TRBV19 and TRBJ2-5; 7 nucleotides agree with TRBD2. With 3 bases clipped from V and 4 bases from J, the junction kept 5 bases outside the gene matches. The CDR3 length is 14 residues. CDR1 is LNHDA, CDR2 SQIVND, per germline (reference sequence). The CDR3, as DNA: TGTGCCAGTAGTATTGTCGGGAGGAGAGAGACCCAGTACTTC. Translation: CASSIVGRRETQYF.

This CDR3 is CASTRRAGTSAAYEQYF. The CDR3 region has the DNA TGTGCCAGCACCCGAAGGGCCGGGACTAGCGCGGCCTACGAGCAGTACTTC. The V call is TRBV27, the J call TRBJ2-7; TRBD2 aligns across 10 bases. The V segment lost 7 bases and the J segment 2 bases; nucleotides outside the gene matches: 14. In germline, CDR1 is MNHEY, CDR2 SMNVEV (reference sequence). CDR3 length: 17 amino acids.

This chain links TRBV29-1 with TRBJ2-3; 10 positions match TRBD2. Germline CDR1 SQVTM, CDR2 ANQGSEA. The CDR3 loop spans 15 amino acids. The J segment lost 2 bases and the V segment lost 2 bases, leaving 4 bases of the junction unmatched. CDR3 nucleotides: TGCAGCGTTGAACAACTAGCGGGAACCACAGATACGCAGTATTTT. Amino acids: CSVEQLAGTTDTQYF.

The sample holds one count of this clone. The chain carries TRBV7-8 and TRBJ2-7; the D gene is possibly TRBD2 (5 bases). The CDR3 has 17 residues. Trimming removed 1 base from V and 8 bases from J, with 24 bases in between. Looked up from germline, CDR1 is SGHVS and CDR2 is FQNEAQ. CDR3 sequence (DNA): TGTGCCAGCAGCTTAGGGCCCAAACTGGCGGGCGGCTTCCAGCAGTACTTC. This sequence encodes CASSLGPKLAGGFQQYF. Full variable domain (missing parts from reference TRBV7-8 and TRBJ2-7): GAGVSQSPRYKVAKRGQDVALRCDPISGHVSLFWYQQALGQGPEFLTYFQNEAQLDKSGLPSDRFFAERPEGSVSTLKIQRTQQEDSAVYLCASSLGPKLAGGFQQYFGPGTRLTVT.